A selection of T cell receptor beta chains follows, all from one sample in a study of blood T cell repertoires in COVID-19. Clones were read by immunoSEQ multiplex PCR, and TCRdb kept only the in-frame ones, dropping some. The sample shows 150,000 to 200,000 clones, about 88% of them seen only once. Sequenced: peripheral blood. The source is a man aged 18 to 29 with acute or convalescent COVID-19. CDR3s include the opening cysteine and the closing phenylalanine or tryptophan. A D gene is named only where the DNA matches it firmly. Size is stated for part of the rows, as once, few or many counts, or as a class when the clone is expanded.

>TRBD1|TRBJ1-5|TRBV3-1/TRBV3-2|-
CASSSTGGNQPQHF
TGTGCCAGCAGCTCTACAGGGGGGAATCAGCCCCAGCATTTT
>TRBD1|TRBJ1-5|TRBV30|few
CAWSLTGGNQPQHF
TGTGCCTGGAGCCTGACAGGGGGCAATCAGCCCCAGCATTTT
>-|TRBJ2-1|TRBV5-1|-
CASSLNTGIYNEQFF
TGCGCCAGCAGCTTGAACACGGGGATTTACAATGAGCAGTTCTTC
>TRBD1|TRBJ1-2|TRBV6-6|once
CASNTGGAVYGYTF
TGTGCCAGCAATACAGGGGGCGCGGTCTATGGCTACACCTTC
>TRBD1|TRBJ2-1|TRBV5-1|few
CASSNAGTGFHEQFF
TGCGCCAGCAGCAACGCCGGGACAGGATTCCATGAGCAGTTCTTC
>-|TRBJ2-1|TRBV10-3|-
CAIRGDSFNEQFF
TGTGCCATCAGAGGAGACAGCTTCAATGAGCAGTTCTTC
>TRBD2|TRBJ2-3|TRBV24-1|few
CATSDAPERGDLTDTQYF
TGTGCCACCAGTGATGCTCCTGAGCGGGGGGACCTCACAGATACGCAGTATTTT
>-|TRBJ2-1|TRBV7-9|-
CASSLVQGGDNEQFF
TGTGCCAGCAGCTTAGTTCAGGGGGGAGACAATGAGCAGTTCTTC
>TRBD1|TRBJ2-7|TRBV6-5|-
CASARDRGYEQYF
TGTGCCAGCGCCCGGGACAGGGGTTACGAGCAGTACTTC
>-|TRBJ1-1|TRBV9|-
CASSVIGEVTEAFF
TGTGCCAGCAGCGTAATAGGGGAAGTCACTGAAGCTTTCTTT
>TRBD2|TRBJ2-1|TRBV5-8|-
CASSLDSGGANEQFF
TGTGCCAGCAGCTTGGACAGCGGGGGGGCCAATGAGCAGTTCTTC
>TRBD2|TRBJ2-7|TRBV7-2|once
CASSPMGTSGGYEQYF
TGTGCCAGCAGCCCAATGGGGACTAGCGGGGGTTACGAGCAGTACTTC
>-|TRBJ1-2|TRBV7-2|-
CASSFGGEDGYTF
TGTGCCAGCAGCTTTGGAGGGGAAGATGGCTACACCTTC
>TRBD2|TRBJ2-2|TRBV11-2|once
CASSFLGGTGELFF
TGTGCCAGCAGCTTCCTGGGGGGGACCGGGGAGCTGTTTTTT
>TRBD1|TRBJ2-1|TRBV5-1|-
CASSLGQAPYNEQFF
TGCGCCAGCAGCTTAGGACAGGCTCCATATAATGAGCAGTTCTTC
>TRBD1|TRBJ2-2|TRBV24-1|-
CATSGTGATGELFF
TGTGCCACCAGTGGGACAGGGGCCACCGGGGAGCTGTTTTTT
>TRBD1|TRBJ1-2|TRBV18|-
CASSSPTGRSYGYTF
TGTGCCAGCTCATCACCGACAGGGCGTAGCTATGGCTACACCTTC
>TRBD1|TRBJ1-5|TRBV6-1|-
CASSASGTGGGQPQHF
TGTGCCAGCAGTGCTTCCGGGACAGGGGGTGGTCAGCCCCAGCATTTT
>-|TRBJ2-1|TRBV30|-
CAWSGGGQDLLSSYNEQFF
TGTGCCTGGAGTGGTGGGGGACAAGACCTATTAAGCTCCTACAATGAGCAGTTCTTC
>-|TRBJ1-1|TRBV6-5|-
CASSSDSLNTEAFF
TGTGCCAGCAGTTCTGACAGCCTGAACACTGAAGCTTTCTTT
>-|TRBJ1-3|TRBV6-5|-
CASSYSTWSGNTIYF
TGTGCCAGCAGTTACTCGACTTGGAGTGGAAACACCATATATTTT
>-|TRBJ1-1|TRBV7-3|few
CASSPARENTEAFF
TGTGCCAGCAGCCCCGCCAGGGAGAACACTGAAGCTTTCTTT
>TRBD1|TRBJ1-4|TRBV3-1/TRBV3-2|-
CASSQDIGQGGVKLFF
TGTGCCAGCAGCCAAGATATCGGACAGGGAGGGGTAAAACTGTTTTTT
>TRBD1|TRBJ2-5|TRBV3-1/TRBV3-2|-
CASSQTGRGQGQETQYF
TGTGCCAGCAGCCAAACAGGAAGGGGACAGGGGCAAGAGACCCAGTACTTC
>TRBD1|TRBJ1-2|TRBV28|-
CASSFRPGTEFFGYTF
TGTGCCAGCAGTTTCCGACCCGGGACAGAATTCTTTGGCTACACCTTC
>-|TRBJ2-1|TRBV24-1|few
CATSGPGDHNEQFF
TGTGCCACCAGTGGCCCGGGGGACCACAATGAGCAGTTCTTC
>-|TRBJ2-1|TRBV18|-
CASSSPSFNEQFF
TGTGCCAGCTCATCCCCTAGTTTCAATGAGCAGTTCTTC
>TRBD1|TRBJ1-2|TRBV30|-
CAWSVRGTGQSYGYTF
TGTGCCTGGAGTGTACGCGGGACAGGGCAAAGTTATGGCTACACCTTC
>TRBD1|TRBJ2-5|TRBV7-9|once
CASSWTGGLKTQYF
TGTGCCAGCAGCTGGACAGGGGGTTTGAAGACCCAGTACTTC
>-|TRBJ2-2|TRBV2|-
CASGVPGAGTGELFF
TGTGCCAGCGGAGTTCCAGGGGCGGGTACCGGGGAGCTGTTTTTT
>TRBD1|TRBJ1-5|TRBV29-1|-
CSVRQGRNQPQHF
TGCAGCGTAAGACAGGGCCGCAATCAGCCCCAGCATTTT
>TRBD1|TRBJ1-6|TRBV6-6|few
CASSRDRESSPLHF
TGTGCCAGCAGTCGGGACAGGGAAAGTTCACCCCTCCACTTT
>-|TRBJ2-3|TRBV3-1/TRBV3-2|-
CASSQVYRTDLSTDTQYF
TGTGCCAGCAGCCAAGTATACAGGACAGACTTAAGCACAGATACGCAGTATTTT
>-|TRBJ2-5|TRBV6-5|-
CASSYSNMRETQYF
TGTGCCAGCAGTTACTCGAATATGCGGGAGACCCAGTACTTC
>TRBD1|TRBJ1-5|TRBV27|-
CASRRDSPNQPQHF
TGTGCCAGCAGGCGGGACAGTCCCAATCAGCCCCAGCATTTT
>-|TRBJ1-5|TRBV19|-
CASSATGNNQPQHF
TGTGCCAGTAGTGCGACAGGCAATAATCAGCCCCAGCATTTT
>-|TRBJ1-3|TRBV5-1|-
CASSLAGGARGNTIYF
TGCGCCAGCAGCTTAGCTGGGGGCGCCAGGGGAAACACCATATATTTT
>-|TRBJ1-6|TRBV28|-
CASSTRDNYNSPLHF
TGTGCCAGCAGTACCCGGGACAACTATAATTCACCCCTCCACTTT
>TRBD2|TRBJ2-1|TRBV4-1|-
CASSPEGRGVSSYNEQFF
TGCGCCAGCAGCCCCGAGGGCCGGGGGGTTAGCTCCTACAATGAGCAGTTCTTC
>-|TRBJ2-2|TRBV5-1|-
CASSRPRVTNTGELFF
TGCGCCAGCAGCCGCCCCCGGGTGACGAACACCGGGGAGCTGTTTTTT